The T cell receptor (beta chain) described here comes from a study of T cell responses to AZD1222 COVID-19 vaccine (dated by TCRdb to about 2021). Context from the whole study: Because spike-specific TCR depth and breadth did not differ between the two schedules, AZD1222 recipients who got a second dose at roughly 4 weeks were pooled with those who got a second dose at roughly 12 weeks. Trial participants were enrolled into age subgroups of 18-55, 56-69 and 70-plus years, which contained roughly 140, 27 and 60 TCR-sequenced participants, respectively. A total of 233 trial participants underwent TCR sequencing, of whom some 200 had received two doses of AZD1222 and some 25 had received two doses of the MenACWY control vaccine.

The CDR3 regions of human TCRbeta chains were subjected to immunosequencing. The original pipeline was this. Repertoire TCRs were checked for matches against a reference library of SARS-CoV-2-specific TCRs that had been generated using the MIRA antigen-specificity platform. Breadth was defined as the fraction of unique TCRs that were SARS-CoV-2-associated, and depth was defined as the fraction of total T cells that were SARS-CoV-2-associated. Using the MIRA data, every spike-specific TCR was mapped to the spike region that the TCR reacted to and assigned to either a CD4 or a CD8 class. Log10-transformed breadth and depth values were compared by one-way ANOVA with Sidak's multiple comparisons tests. Sourced from immuneACCESS, this table was stored by TCRdb with only in-frame sequences that have V and J called. A share of the clones is absent; for the studies checked, an unresolved V gene accounts for under half, and the remainder has no known explanation. V, J and clone size were drawn from that table, and D and trimming were deduced from the DNA. The sample records 140,000 to 150,000 clones, 92% of which are singletons. The ten largest make up 1.5% to 2% of the sample.

This clone was seen only a few times. Its antigen has not been determined. No much larger clonotype is one base removed from it; base qualities were not supplied. The time point label of this sample denotes: baseline before first vaccination. Vaccinee samples came from UK trials COV001 and COV002, including a single-blind randomized controlled phase 2/3 trial of AZD1222 (ChAdOx1 nCoV-19) in healthy adults. For TCRbeta chain sequencing, PBMC samples were collected from trial participants at day 0 and at day 28 after the second dose. Findings and caveats that apply to the study as a whole: Conclusions about previously exposed vaccinees are limited because only 5 or 6 AZD1222 recipients were SARS-CoV-2 seropositive at baseline. Epitopes outside the regions mutated in the B.1.351 and B.1.1.7 variants were reportedly recognized by nearly half of the unique spike-specific TCRs. Participants were mostly white British and included more females than males, and it was suggested by the authors that clonal diversity may have been underestimated. In the small 56-69-year group, the increase in depth fell short of significance, most likely because of low power. No day 14 peak-response samples were available, so repertoires were characterized only after the peak T cell response. Spike-specific TCR breadth and depth rose significantly after two AZD1222 doses compared with day 0 and with MenACWY recipients. CD4 TCRs associated with the vaccine covered the entire spike protein, and the dominant responses were in regions 160-218 and 743-854.

Reading from cysteine to phenylalanine, the CDR3 counts 13 amino acids. The sequence is cut down to CDR3 DNA, 39 bases in frame from base 1. From the germline V gene, CDR1 is MNHNS and CDR2 is SASEGT. V gives up 2 bases and J gives up 6 bases, and the segment between their germline ends measures 8 bases. This receptor was identified in an adult in good health. Sequenced material: peripheral blood, taken on day 0 of AZD1222 vaccination. The sequence is built from TRBV6-1 and TRBJ1-5; TRBD1 might be the D gene, on 6 matching bases. The CDR3 protein sequence reads: CASSERGGQPQHF. At the DNA level, the sequence is TGTGCCAGCAGTGAAAGGGGGGGTCAGCCCCAGCATTTT.